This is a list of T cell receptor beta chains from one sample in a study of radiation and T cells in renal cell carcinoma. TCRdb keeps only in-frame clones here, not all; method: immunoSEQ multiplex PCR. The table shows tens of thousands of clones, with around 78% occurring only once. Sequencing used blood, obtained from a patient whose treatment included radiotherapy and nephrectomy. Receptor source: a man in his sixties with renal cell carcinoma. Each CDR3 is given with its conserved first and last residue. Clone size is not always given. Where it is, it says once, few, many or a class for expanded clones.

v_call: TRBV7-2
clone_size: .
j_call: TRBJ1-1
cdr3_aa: CASSLRAGTGLMNTEAFF

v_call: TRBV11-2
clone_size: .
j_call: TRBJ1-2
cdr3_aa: CASSHKNSGTGPLF

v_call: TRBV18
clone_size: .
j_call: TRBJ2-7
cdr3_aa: CASSPSHDEQYF

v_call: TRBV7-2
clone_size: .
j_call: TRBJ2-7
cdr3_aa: CASSLGRIGSEQYF

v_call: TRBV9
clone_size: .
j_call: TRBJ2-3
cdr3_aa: CASSVRSGDLTDTQYF

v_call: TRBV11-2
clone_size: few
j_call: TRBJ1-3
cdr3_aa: CASSLAGSSGNTIYF

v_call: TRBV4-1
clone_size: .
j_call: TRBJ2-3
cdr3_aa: CASSQDNGRSTDTQYF

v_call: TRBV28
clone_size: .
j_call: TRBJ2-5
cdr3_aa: CASSSMTVIQETQYF

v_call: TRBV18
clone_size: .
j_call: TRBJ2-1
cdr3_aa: CASSPVGRLAGGYNEQFF

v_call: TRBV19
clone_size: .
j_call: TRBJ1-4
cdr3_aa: CASSQRRATNEKLFF

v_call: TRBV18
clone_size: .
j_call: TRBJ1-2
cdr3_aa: CASSPQSGAGYTF

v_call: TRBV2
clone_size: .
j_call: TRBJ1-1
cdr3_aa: CASSWGLNTEAFF

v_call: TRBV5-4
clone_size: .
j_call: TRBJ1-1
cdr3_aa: CASSLAAGKNTEAFF

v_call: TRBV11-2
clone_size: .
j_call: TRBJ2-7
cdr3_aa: CASSSLKGSGSYEQYF

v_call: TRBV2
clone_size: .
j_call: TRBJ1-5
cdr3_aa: CASRPWTGPYQPQHF

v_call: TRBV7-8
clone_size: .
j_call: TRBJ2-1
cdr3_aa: CASSLEGTGQAYNEQFF

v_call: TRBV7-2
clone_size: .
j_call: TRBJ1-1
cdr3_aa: CASSFGGGVTEAFF

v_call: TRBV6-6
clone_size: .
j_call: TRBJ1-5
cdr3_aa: CASSTHGQGVQPQHF

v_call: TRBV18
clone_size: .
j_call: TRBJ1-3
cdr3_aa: CASSPSLSGNTIYF

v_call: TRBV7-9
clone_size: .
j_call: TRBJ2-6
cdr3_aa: CASSTGLVSSGANVLTF

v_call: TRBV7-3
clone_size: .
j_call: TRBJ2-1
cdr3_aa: CASSSGTSDHNEQFF

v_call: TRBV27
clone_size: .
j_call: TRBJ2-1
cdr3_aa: CASSLSYKRRGLTYNEQFF

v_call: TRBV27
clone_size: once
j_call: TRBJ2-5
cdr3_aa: CASRRERGGGETQYF

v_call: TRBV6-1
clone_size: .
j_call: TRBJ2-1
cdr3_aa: CASTSGLAGVDEQFF

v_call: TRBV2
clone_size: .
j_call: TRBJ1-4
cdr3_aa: CASSEFATNEKLFF

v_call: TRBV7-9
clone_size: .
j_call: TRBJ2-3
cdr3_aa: CASSPYPILDTDTQYF

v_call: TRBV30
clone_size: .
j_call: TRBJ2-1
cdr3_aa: CASEREGYNEQFF

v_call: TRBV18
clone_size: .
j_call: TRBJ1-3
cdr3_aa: CASSPSTGVGGNTIYF

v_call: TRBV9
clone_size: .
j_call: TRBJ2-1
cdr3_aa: CASSVSTGYNEQFF

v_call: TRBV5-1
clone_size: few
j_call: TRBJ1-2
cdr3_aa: CASSLALEGGAGTF

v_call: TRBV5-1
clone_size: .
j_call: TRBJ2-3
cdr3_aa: CASSSSGGRLRDTQYF

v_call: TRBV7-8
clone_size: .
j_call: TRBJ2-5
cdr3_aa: CASSAPGAQETQYF